Ten or more counts support the clone carrying this T cell receptor beta chain. TCRdb re-called the 5' RACE reads through MiXCR, storing one row per CDR3 protein. The profile shows over 30,000 distinct CDR3 sequences, approximately 13% of them singletons. The data are from a study of neurological immune-mediated disorders. Time point in this sample: longitudinal time-point 2. A total of 2 million PBMCs stored at -80 degrees C provided the unsorted libraries. This CDR3 has 15 residues. V lost 4 bases and J 8 bases, leaving 21 bases between the germline ends. CDR1 and CDR2 (germline): SQVTM, ANQGSEA. The clonotype originates from a woman in her thirties or forties in good health. The V and J genes are TRBV29-1 and TRBJ2-1; a weak D match, TRBD2 (6 bases). Source material: PBMCs. CDR3 in amino acids: CSVVGSLAWDHEQFF. The DNA for the CDR3 is TGCAGCGTTGTGGGTTCACTAGCTTGGGACCATGAGCAGTTCTTC.